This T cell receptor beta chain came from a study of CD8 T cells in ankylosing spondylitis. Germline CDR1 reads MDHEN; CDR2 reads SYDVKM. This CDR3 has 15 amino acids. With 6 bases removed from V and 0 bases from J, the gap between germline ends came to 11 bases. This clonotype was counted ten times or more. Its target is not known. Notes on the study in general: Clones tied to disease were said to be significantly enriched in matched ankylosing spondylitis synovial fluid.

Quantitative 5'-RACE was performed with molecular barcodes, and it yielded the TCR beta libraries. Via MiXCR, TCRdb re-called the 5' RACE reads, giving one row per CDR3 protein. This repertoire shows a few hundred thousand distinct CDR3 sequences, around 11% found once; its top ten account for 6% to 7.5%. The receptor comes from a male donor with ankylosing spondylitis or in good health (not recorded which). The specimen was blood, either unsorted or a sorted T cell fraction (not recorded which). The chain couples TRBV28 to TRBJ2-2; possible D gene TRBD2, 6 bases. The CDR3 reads CASSQGLPNTGELFF. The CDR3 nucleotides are TGTGCCAGCAGCCAAGGACTACCGAACACCGGGGAGCTGTTTTTT.